Below, 5 T cell receptor beta chains from the same sample are listed, as sequenced in a study of cytomegalovirus exposure and HLA in healthy donors. The PCR ran on 60 Vbeta and 13 Jbeta primers. TCRdb's copy holds only in-frame clones and misses some; the assay was immunoSEQ multiplex PCR. Of around 130,000 clones listed, 81% are singletons. The sequenced material came from PBMCs. Receptor source: a woman aged 40 to 50 in good health and CMV-seronegative.

The chain joins TRBV14 to TRBJ2-3; weak D call: TRBD2 (6 bases). CDR3 size: 15 residues. V lost 1 base and J lost 4, with 12 bases in between. Germline V gene sequence: CDR1 SGHDN, CDR2 FVKESK. The CDR3 sequence: CASSQVAGRPDTQYF. In nucleotides, the CDR3 is TGTGCCAGCAGCCAAGTTGCGGGGAGGCCAGATACGCAGTATTTT.

The rearrangement uses TRBV28 and TRBJ2-1, with D possibly TRBD1 on 5 matching bases. This CDR3 has 15 amino acids. Germline CDR1 MDHEN, CDR2 SYDVKM. Deletions cut 5 bases from V and 9 bases from J, with 20 bases between. CDR3 protein: CASSTWPRLRGEQFF. In nucleotides, the CDR3 is TGTGCCAGCAGTACCTGGCCCCGCCTTAGGGGTGAGCAGTTCTTC.

This clone was recorded a few times. The chain links TRBV12-1 to TRBJ2-7; TRBD1, as called in the table, went unchecked against the DNA. TRBV12-1 is marked as a pseudogene. This CDR3 region has 17 residues. DNA for the CDR3: TGTGCCAGCAGCCCAACCAGGGCCTGGGGCTACTCCTACGAGCAGTACTTC. As protein: CASSPTRAWGYSYEQYF.

The chain links TRBV7-8 to TRBJ2-7; D possibly corresponds to TRBD1 (5 bases). Trimming left V 4 bases short and J 6 bases short, with 25 bases between. This CDR3 spans 17 amino acids. The V gene's germline CDR1 is SGHVS and CDR2 FQNEAQ. The DNA for the CDR3 is TGTGCCAGCAGCTCCCAGACGATAGGGGATAACGACGCCGAGCAGTACTTC. This translates into CASSSQTIGDNDAEQYF.

The V gene is TRBV6-5, the J gene TRBJ2-1; D is undetermined. The germline CDR1 and CDR2 sequences are MNHEY and SVGAGI. Trimming took off 6 bases at V and 6 bases at J, with 18 bases between the two ends. CDR3 size: 15 residues. The CDR3 here is CASSLYGLSPNEQFF. The CDR3 DNA sequence: TGTGCCAGCAGCCTTTATGGGCTCTCTCCCAATGAGCAGTTCTTC.